This TCR beta chain was sequenced for a study of T cells after yellow fever vaccination. In this sample, this clonotype turned up many times. A single record per CDR3 protein comes from TCRdb applying MiXCR to the 5' RACE reads. The data contain 70,000 or so distinct CDR3 sequences, 7.3% of them singletons. The sequences come from CD8+ T cells sorted from PBMCs, collected 10 to 11 days after the first yellow fever vaccination. The receptor was derived from a man between 18 and 29 years old who received the YFV17D yellow fever vaccine.

The CDR3 here is CASSEAGLGTEAFF. The CDR3 bases are TGTGCCAGCAGTGAAGCGGGTCTGGGCACTGAAGCTTTCTTT. V and J are TRBV6-1 and TRBJ1-1; unclear D gene. The CDR3 is 14 amino acids. CDR1 MNHNS and CDR2 SASEGT come from the germline V gene. The ends were cut back, 0 bases at V and 4 bases at J, with 9 bases in the middle.